Presented here are 20 T cell receptor beta chains from one specimen sequenced in a study of T cells after yellow fever vaccination. TCRdb independently ran MiXCR on the 5' RACE reads; one entry per CDR3 protein. The sample carries over 85,000 distinct CDR3 sequences, about 8.4% recorded once. The sample consisted of CD8+ T cells not binding an NS4B(214-222) dextramer, sorted from PBMCs, taken roughly 15 days after the first yellow fever vaccination. All receptors derive from a man aged 18 to 30 who received the YFV17D yellow fever vaccine.

CDR3 protein: CASSYTPTDGSYEQYF. The CDR3 DNA sequence: TGTGCCAGCAGCTACACCCCGACAGATGGCTCCTACGAGCAGTACTTC. The chain recombines TRBV7-2 with TRBJ2-7; possible D gene TRBD1, 5 bases. Trimming stripped 4 bases from V and 0 bases from J, with 16 bases between. CDR3 length: 16 amino acids. Looked up from germline, CDR1 is SGHTA and CDR2 is FQGNSA.

The chain is built from TRBV7-2 and TRBJ1-1; D remains ambiguous. The CDR3 is 15 residues long. V was shortened by 2 bases and J by 2 bases, with 12 bases between the two germline ends. Germline V gene sequence: CDR1 SGHTA, CDR2 FQGNSA. The CDR3 loop is CASSLSAWGNTEAFF. The CDR3 DNA follows: TGTGCCAGCAGCTTATCGGCTTGGGGTAACACTGAAGCTTTCTTT.

This clonotype was seen ten or more times. CDR3 sequence: CASSPLTSGGYNEQFF. As DNA, the CDR3 is TGTGCCAGCAGCCCCCTGACTAGCGGGGGTTACAATGAGCAGTTCTTC. The chain carries TRBV4-2 and TRBJ2-1, with 12 bases that match TRBD2. V lost 4 bases and J lost 4; bases outside the gene matches: 5. Germline CDR1 is LGHNA and CDR2 is YNFKEQ. The CDR3 spans 16 residues.

The chain carries TRBV2 and TRBJ1-2; D gene unclear. The germline gives CDR1 SNHLY, CDR2 FYNNEI. The ends were cut back, 3 bases at V and 9 bases at J, with 11 bases in the middle. The CDR3 consists of 12 residues. The DNA of the CDR3 is TGTGCCAGCAGTGACTTGGACCCAAGCTACACCTTC. It encodes CASSDLDPSYTF.

This clonotype occurred a few times. The chain joins TRBV27 to TRBJ2-7; D gene unclear. Germline V gives CDR1 MNHEY, CDR2 SMNVEV (reference sequence). The CDR3 covers 15 residues. The V end lost 7 bases, the J end lost 0 bases, and 16 bases lay between the germline ends. The CDR3 nucleotides are TGTGCCAGCACGGTGAAAACTGGTTTCTCCTACGAGCAGTACTTC. Translation gives CASTVKTGFSYEQYF.

Turning to this clonotype: This may be a read error, as it is one base from a much larger clone. The chain is built from TRBV4-2 and TRBJ2-2, with D possibly TRBD2 on 5 matching bases. The CDR3 loop spans 15 amino acids. V shed 1 base and J shed 3 bases, with 9 bases lying between them. Germline CDR1 LGHNA, CDR2 YNFKEQ. Here the CDR3 reads CASSQGASHTGELFF. As DNA, the CDR3 is TGTGCCAGCAGCCAAGGGGCTAGCCACACCGGGGAGCTGTTTTTT.

This chain uses TRBV15 with TRBJ2-5, with 7 bases fitting TRBD2. V lost 0 bases and J lost 11; bases outside the gene matches: 12. There are 15 residues in the CDR3. Germline V lookup: CDR1 LNHNV, CDR2 YYDKDF (reference sequence). The CDR3 DNA reads as TGTGCCACCAGCAGAGATCGGGGGGACGGACGAACGCAGTACTTC. Translation: CATSRDRGDGRTQYF.

This clonotype was counted ten times or more. The rearrangement uses TRBV5-1 and TRBJ2-1; possibly TRBD2 for D (5 bases). The CDR3 runs 13 residues. V was shortened by 0 bases and J by 10 bases, with 11 bases between the two germline ends. CDR1 is SGHRS and CDR2 is YFSETQ in the germline V gene. CDR3 nucleotides: TGCGCCAGCAGCTTGGCCGGGAAGAAGGAGCAGTTCTTC. Translated, it gives CASSLAGKKEQFF.

This clonotype occurred many times. The V and J genes are TRBV25-1 and TRBJ2-3, with TRBD1 matching over 9 bases. The germline gives CDR1 MGHDK, CDR2 SYGVNS. The CDR3 covers 15 residues. J lost 1 base, V lost 8 bases, and 7 bases had no gene match. CDR3 sequence: CASRNRDRGTDTQYF. The CDR3 coding sequence is TGTGCCAGCCGCAACCGGGACAGGGGCACAGATACGCAGTATTTT.

This clonotype was seen many times. The chain is built from TRBV4-3 and TRBJ2-5, with unresolved D. Germline CDR1 LGHNA, CDR2 YSLEER. The V gene lost 0 bases and the J gene lost 5 bases, with 7 bases spanning the gap. This CDR3 spans 13 amino acids. CDR3 bases: TGCGCCAGCAGCCAAGACTCCCGGGAGACCCAGTACTTC. Translation gives CASSQDSRETQYF.

The CDR3 sequence: CASSGSTGIQETQYF. The CDR3 DNA reads TGTGCCAGCAGCGGGTCTACAGGGATTCAAGAGACCCAGTACTTC. V is TRBV9 and J is TRBJ2-5, with a tentative D call TRBD1 (6 bases). The germline V gene encodes CDR1 SGDLS and CDR2 YYNGEE. Between the trimmed V and J ends, which lost 3 bases and 2 bases, there was a span of 14 bases. CDR3 length: 15 residues.

V and J are TRBV15 and TRBJ2-5; 9 bases line up with TRBD2. The CDR3 totals 16 residues. Losses at the gene ends were 1 base for V and 5 bases for J; bases not matched to a gene: 8. CDR1 LNHNV and CDR2 YYDKDF come from the germline V gene (reference sequence). The CDR3 region is CATSRASGGLEETQYF. The CDR3 region has the DNA TGTGCCACCAGCAGAGCCAGCGGGGGGCTCGAGGAGACCCAGTACTTC.

The table lists this clonotype with a few counts. The chain couples TRBV7-2 to TRBJ1-5, with D maybe TRBD1 (6 bases). Germline CDR1 and CDR2: SGHTA and FQGNSA. V lost 2 bases to trimming and J lost 2 bases, with 13 bases between them. This CDR3 is built from 16 residues. Here the CDR3 DNA reads TGTGCCAGCAGCTTAATAACAGGGCGAGGCAATCAGCCCCAGCATTTT. This gives the protein CASSLITGRGNQPQHF.

V and J are TRBV20-1 and TRBJ2-1; 12 nucleotides align to TRBD2. The CDR3 has 17 residues. Germline lookup yields CDR1 DFQATT and CDR2 SNEGSKA (reference sequence). J gave up 4 bases and V 3 bases, and 10 bases lay outside the gene matches. The CDR3 loop is CSARDIQTSGGYNEQFF. The CDR3 coding sequence is TGCAGTGCTAGGGATATCCAGACTAGCGGGGGATACAATGAGCAGTTCTTC.

The gene calls are TRBV20-1 and TRBJ2-1; a possible D gene is TRBD2 (6 bases). CDR3 length: 16 residues. Trimming cost V 6 bases and J 4 bases, with 22 bases left between them. Germline V gene sequence: CDR1 DFQATT, CDR2 SNEGSKA (reference sequence). The CDR3 nucleotides are TGCAGTGCCCCGCCCCTGCCAGCGGGCGGTTACAATGAGCAGTTCTTC. Amino acid sequence: CSAPPLPAGGYNEQFF.

The CDR3 region has the DNA TGTGCCACAAGGGGGGCCGGGTATGAGCAGTTCTTC. This codes for CATRGAGYEQFF. This rearrangement joins TRBV27 to TRBJ2-1, with D tentatively TRBD1 or TRBD2 (6 bases each). Germline CDR1 reads MNHEY; CDR2 reads SMNVEV (reference sequence). The CDR3 totals 12 residues. V gave up 10 bases and J gave up 8 bases, with 15 bases separating them.

This clonotype was detected a few times. The chain has TRBV19 and TRBJ1-5, with TRBD1 as a possible D gene (5 bases). V was trimmed by 5 bases and J by 6 bases, leaving 14 bases between them. Germline CDR1 reads LNHDA; CDR2 reads SQIVND (reference sequence). The CDR3 is 14 residues long. CDR3 protein: CASSSPQEPQPQHF. DNA of the CDR3: TGTGCCAGTAGTTCGCCACAGGAACCTCAGCCCCAGCATTTT.

This clonotype was seen a handful of times. The rearrangement links TRBV12-3 or TRBV12-4 to TRBJ2-1; D is unresolved. The germline V and J ends were trimmed by 6 bases and 7 bases, with 10 bases remaining between them. This CDR3 is 12 amino acids long. CDR3 DNA sequence: TGTGCCAGCAGAGTCGTGTATAATGAGCAGTTCTTC. Translating it yields CASRVVYNEQFF.

This chain uses TRBV15 with TRBJ2-5; 12 nucleotides agree with TRBD2. With V trimmed by 5 bases and J by 4 bases, 5 bases remained unmatched. The CDR3 covers 15 residues. Germline CDR1 LNHNV, CDR2 YYDKDF (reference sequence). CDR3 residues: CATSGGLAGGETQYF. DNA of the CDR3: TGTGCCACCAGCGGGGGACTAGCGGGCGGAGAGACCCAGTACTTC.

J is TRBJ2-5 and V is TRBV9, with TRBD2 identical over 9 bases. This CDR3 has 16 residues. V gave up 0 bases and J gave up 2 bases; unmatched junction bases: 5. Germline V lookup: CDR1 SGDLS, CDR2 YYNGEE. CDR3 DNA sequence: TGTGCCAGCAGCGTAGGTAGCGGGGGCCTTCAAGAGACCCAGTACTTC. Protein product: CASSVGSGGLQETQYF.